The 16 T cell receptor beta chains given below trace back to one sample, sequenced in a study of cytomegalovirus exposure and HLA in healthy donors. Amplification used 60 Vbeta primers and 13 Jbeta primers. TCRdb's copy holds only in-frame clones and misses some; the assay was immunoSEQ multiplex PCR. The clone table shows 150,000 to 200,000 clones, with the ten largest holding about 1.2%. What was sequenced was PBMCs. The receptors were gathered from a woman aged 60 to 75 in good health and CMV-seronegative.

The V and J genes are TRBV7-7 and TRBJ2-1, with 8 bases fitting TRBD1. The CDR3 runs to 15 residues. V was pared by 4 bases and J by 2 bases, with 4 bases of the junction left unmatched. CDR1 and CDR2 (germline): SSHAT, FNYEAQ (reference sequence). The CDR3 loop is CASSSGQVPYNEQFF. CDR3 DNA: TGTGCCAGCAGCTCGGGACAGGTTCCCTACAATGAGCAGTTCTTC.

This chain links TRBV29-1 with TRBJ2-5, with a possible D match to TRBD2 (5 bases). Germline CDR1 SQVTM, CDR2 ANQGSEA. Trimming pared 7 bases from V and 3 bases from J, leaving 12 bases between. The CDR3 extends over 12 amino acids. In nucleotides, the CDR3 is TGCAGCGCCATTTCCGGGGAAGAGACCCAGTACTTC. Its protein is CSAISGEETQYF.

The chain recombines TRBV7-6 with TRBJ2-1, with 11 bases identical to TRBD1. Germline-derived CDR1 and CDR2 are SGHVS and FNYEAQ. V dropped 5 bases and J dropped 5; count of bases not matched to a gene: 8. This CDR3 has 16 residues. CDR3 DNA sequence: TGTGCCAGCAGCACAGGTGGGGACAGGGGGGACAATGAGCAGTTCTTC. Its protein is CASSTGGDRGDNEQFF.

The chain joins TRBV2 to TRBJ1-1; tentatively, D is TRBD1 (5 bases). The germline V gene encodes CDR1 SNHLY and CDR2 FYNNEI. V was clipped by 7 bases and J by 7 bases, with 10 bases between them. The CDR3 consists of 11 residues. The CDR3 loop reads CASIGGVEAFF. CDR3 in DNA: TGTGCCAGCATCGGAGGGGTTGAAGCTTTCTTT.

The genes are TRBV2 and TRBJ2-7; the match to TRBD1 covers 8 bases. Germline CDR1 SNHLY, CDR2 FYNNEI. J was trimmed by 1 base and V by 6 bases; bases with no gene match: 8. The CDR3 runs to 15 residues. The CDR3 nucleotides are TGTGCCAGCAGGAAGGGACAGGACCCTTCCTACGAGCAGTACTTC. This gives the protein CASRKGQDPSYEQYF.

The chain couples TRBV7-9 to TRBJ2-5, with 7 bases matching TRBD2. This CDR3 contains 15 residues. The V gene end was trimmed by 0 bases and the J gene end by 2 bases; junction bases not matched to a gene: 3. Germline assignment: CDR1 SEHNR and CDR2 FQNEAQ (reference sequence). CDR3 loop: CASSLAGTTQETQYF. CDR3 in DNA: TGTGCCAGCAGCTTAGCGGGGACTACGCAAGAGACCCAGTACTTC.

The gene calls are TRBV5-1 and TRBJ2-5, with TRBD1 matching over 7 bases. The germline CDR1 and CDR2 sequences are SGHRS and YFSETQ. Germline trimming cut 4 bases from V and 5 bases from J; bases unmatched to any gene: 11. This CDR3 contains 15 residues. The CDR3, as DNA: TGCGCCAGCAGCCGGGGACAGCCCAACGAGGAGACCCAGTACTTC. Translating gives CASSRGQPNEETQYF.

V gene TRBV29-1 combines with J gene TRBJ1-1; D is ambiguous. The CDR3 totals 11 residues. CDR1 SQVTM and CDR2 ANQGSEA come from the germline V gene. The germline V and J ends were trimmed by 7 bases and 1 base, with 7 bases remaining between them. This CDR3 reads CSGDGNTEAFF. The CDR3 nucleotides read TGCAGCGGTGACGGGAACACTGAAGCTTTCTTT. Drawing the rest from reference TRBV29-1 and TRBJ1-1, the complete variable domain is SAVISQKPSRDICQRGTSLTIQCQVDSQVTMMFWYRQQPGQSLTLIATANQGSEATYESGFVIDKFPISRPNLTFSTLTVSNMSPEDSSIYLCSGDGNTEAFFGQGTRLTVV.

V and J are TRBV23-1 and TRBJ2-7; D unresolved. TRBV23-1 is labeled an ORF, and its function is uncertain. Trimming removed 10 bases at V and 2 bases at J, with 6 bases between. This CDR3 is 10 amino acids long. The CDR3 region is CATGAYEQYF. The CDR3 DNA reads as TGCGCCACAGGCGCCTACGAGCAGTACTTC.

The rearrangement joins TRBV9 to TRBJ1-4; 10 bases agree with TRBD1. This CDR3 is built from 18 residues. Germline lookup yields CDR1 SGDLS and CDR2 YYNGEE. J gave up 0 bases and V 3 bases, and 8 bases lay outside the gene matches. CDR3 nucleotide sequence: TGTGCCAGCAGCGGGGGACAGGGGCAACAGGCAACTAATGAAAAACTGTTTTTT. Its translation: CASSGGQGQQATNEKLFF.

The V gene is TRBV7-9, the J gene TRBJ1-4; D unresolved. Germline CDR1 and CDR2: SEHNR and FQNEAQ (reference sequence). The V and J ends lost 3 bases and 3 bases respectively, with 14 bases between them. CDR3 length: 16 residues. The chain's CDR3 is CASSFGDRGSNEKLFF. DNA of the CDR3: TGTGCCAGCAGCTTTGGGGATAGAGGGTCTAATGAAAAACTGTTTTTT.

V and J are TRBV7-3 and TRBJ2-2, with a possible D match to TRBD2 (5 bases). CDR3 length: 15 residues. V was shortened by 1 base and J by 3 bases, with 9 bases between the two germline ends. The V gene's germline CDR1 is SGHTA and CDR2 FQGTGA. The CDR3 DNA follows: TGTGCCAGCAGCTTAAGTCGGGATGACACCGGGGAGCTGTTTTTT. Protein: CASSLSRDDTGELFF.

CDR3: CASSFGLAGGYEQFF. The CDR3 bases are TGTGCCAGCAGCTTTGGACTAGCGGGAGGTTATGAGCAGTTCTTC. V and J are TRBV5-6 and TRBJ2-1; 14 positions agree with TRBD2. CDR3 size: 15 residues. In germline, CDR1 is SGHDT, CDR2 YYEEEE. V lost 2 bases to trimming and J lost 8 bases; unmatched junction nucleotides: 3.

The rearrangement uses TRBV5-1 and TRBJ2-5, with 9 bases identical to TRBD1. CDR1 is SGHRS, CDR2 YFSETQ, per germline. The CDR3 totals 15 residues. V lost 4 bases to trimming and J lost 5 bases; unmatched junction nucleotides: 9. The CDR3 DNA sequence: TGCGCCAGCAGCCCCTGGACAGGGGAAGGGGAGACCCAGTACTTC. It translates to CASSPWTGEGETQYF.

The chain recombines TRBV19 with TRBJ1-1; D not certain. There are 14 residues in the CDR3. The germline V and J ends were trimmed by 5 bases and 0 bases, with 10 bases remaining between them. CDR1 is LNHDA, CDR2 SQIVND, per germline (reference sequence). CDR3 sequence: CASSYGGVNTEAFF. The CDR3 DNA is TGTGCCAGTAGTTACGGAGGAGTGAACACTGAAGCTTTCTTT.

The chain uses TRBV7-9 and TRBJ2-7; 8 bases are shared with TRBD1. The CDR3 has 15 amino acids. Germline values: CDR1 SEHNR, CDR2 FQNEAQ (reference sequence). Trimming at V came to 1 base and at J to 2 bases, leaving 4 bases not matched to a gene. CDR3 in DNA: TGTGCCAGCAGCTTAGGTGACAGGGGACCCTACGAGCAGTACTTC. Translation gives CASSLGDRGPYEQYF.